This TCR beta chain was found in a study of cytomegalovirus exposure and HLA in healthy donors. Study-wide context: The 130 or so validation repertoires, a later analysis reported, used the same platform as the approximately 670 first-cohort repertoires.

The protocol was immunoSEQ multiplex PCR, while the TCRdb copy is restricted to in-frame clones and leaves out a portion. The data show around 150,000 clones, 90% to 95% seen once. Overall study findings and caveats: Specificity of three CMV-associated chains for CMV antigens was verified in vitro. Whilst most TCR sequences proved rare, a subset of public TCRs occurred across many donors.

CDR1 is LNHDA and CDR2 is SQIVND in the germline V gene (reference sequence). The CDR3 is 15 amino acids. The ends were cut back, 5 bases at V and 3 bases at J, with 16 bases in the middle. A remark on this clone: No antigen is known for it.

The donors were members of the validation cohort comprising approximately 120 subjects, separate from the approximately 630-subject first cohort. This chain uses TRBV19 with TRBJ1-1; D is uncertain. This sequence originates from a man aged 18 to 29 in good health and CMV-seronegative. The source material was PBMCs. CDR3 coding DNA: TGTGCCAGTAGTTTCTCCCAAGTGTCGGACACTGAAGCTTTCTTT. Its protein is CASSFSQVSDTEAFF.